This T cell receptor beta chain was sequenced in a study of blood T cell repertoires in COVID-19. About the study: Sources were T cells, B-cell-depleted T cells, or PBMCs; the material itself was cDNA or gDNA.

In the authors' methods: Amplification with reference gene primers provided the estimates of nucleated cell counts. TCRdb keeps only in-frame clones here, not all; method: immunoSEQ multiplex PCR. V, J and clone size derive from that table, while D and trimming were established from the DNA sequence. The sample consists of approximately 160,000 clones, 90% of them appearing once. The CDR3 sequence is 19 residues long. Germline CDR1 reads SQVTM; CDR2 reads ANQGSEA. The V segment lost 8 bases and the J segment 6 bases; nucleotides outside the gene matches: 20. V is TRBV29-1 and J is TRBJ1-6, with 12 nucleotides matching TRBD1. The sample taken for sequencing was peripheral blood. The clonotype comes from a man aged 55-75 years with active or convalescent COVID-19. This chain's CDR3 is CSSGQGAWTARLPNSPLHF. Here the CDR3 DNA reads TGCAGCTCGGGACAGGGGGCTTGGACGGCTAGACTTCCTAATTCACCCCTCCACTTT.